Listed below are T cell receptor beta chains from one sample, sequenced in a study of blood T cell repertoires in COVID-19. This table comes from immunoSEQ multiplex PCR, and its TCRdb copy is limited to in-frame clones, with some not included. The sample yields some 110,000 clones, approximately 82% seen once. What was sequenced was peripheral blood. The receptor set was obtained from a woman of 80 years or more with acute or convalescent COVID-19. Each CDR3 is given with its conserved first and last residue. A D gene is named only where the DNA matches it firmly. Clone size is stated in some rows and not others, as once, few, many or a class when expanded.

j_gene,abundance,v_gene,d_gene,CDR3aa,CDR3nt
TRBJ2-1,-,TRBV11-2,TRBD2,CASSASGLAGSYNEQFF,TGTGCCAGCAGCGCTTCGGGACTAGCGGGATCCTACAATGAGCAGTTCTTC
TRBJ1-5,-,TRBV6-5,TRBD1,CASSSGQRNQPQHF,TGTGCCAGCAGCTCGGGACAGCGCAATCAGCCCCAGCATTTT
TRBJ1-4,-,TRBV7-9,TRBD1,CASSYKTGGDEKLFF,TGTGCCAGCAGCTACAAAACAGGGGGCGACGAAAAACTGTTTTTT
TRBJ2-1,-,TRBV30,TRBD1,CALDQGAVEQFF,TGTGCCCTGGACCAGGGGGCAGTTGAGCAGTTCTTC
TRBJ2-1,-,TRBV24-1,TRBD2,CATSDPRENYYEQFF,TGTGCCACCAGTGATCCGCGGGAGAATTACTATGAGCAGTTCTTC
TRBJ2-5,-,TRBV18,TRBD1,CASSPRRDREKETQYF,TGTGCCAGCTCACCACGGCGGGACAGGGAGAAAGAGACCCAGTACTTC
TRBJ2-7,-,TRBV3-1/TRBV3-2,-,CASSEEAGATYEQYF,TGTGCCAGCAGCGAAGAGGCAGGGGCCACCTACGAGCAGTACTTC
TRBJ1-6,-,TRBV7-9,TRBD1,CASSLGGTGGSPLHF,TGTGCCAGCAGCTTAGGTGGGACAGGGGGCTCACCCCTCCACTTT
TRBJ2-1,-,TRBV28,-,CASSPGHSNEQFF,TGTGCCAGCAGCCCCGGACACTCCAATGAGCAGTTCTTC
TRBJ1-1,-,TRBV7-9,-,CASSNRELTFF,TGTGCCAGCAGCAACAGGGAATTGACTTTCTTT
TRBJ1-1,-,TRBV12-3/TRBV12-4,-,CASVPLRGTEAFF,TGTGCCAGCGTTCCCCTCCGGGGGACTGAAGCTTTCTTT
TRBJ2-3,-,TRBV10-3,TRBD2,CAIRELAGGPDTQYF,TGTGCCATCAGAGAACTAGCGGGAGGGCCAGATACGCAGTATTTT
TRBJ2-2,-,TRBV27,-,CASSLSRRDTGELFF,TGTGCCAGCAGTTTATCGCGCAGGGACACCGGGGAGCTGTTTTTT
TRBJ1-4,-,TRBV27,-,CASSSPGGARKLFF,TGTGCCAGCAGTTCCCCCGGGGGGGCACGAAAACTGTTTTTT
TRBJ1-1,-,TRBV6-6,-,CASSLGQIVAEAFF,TGTGCCAGCAGCCTCGGACAGATTGTCGCTGAAGCTTTCTTT
TRBJ1-4,-,TRBV28,TRBD1,CASRAGQGPEKLFF,TGTGCCAGCCGGGCGGGACAGGGACCTGAAAAACTGTTTTTT
TRBJ1-5,-,TRBV10-3,TRBD1,CAISESGQGAQPQHF,TGTGCCATCAGTGAGTCTGGGCAGGGGGCACAGCCCCAGCATTTT
TRBJ2-1,once,TRBV28,-,CASSLRGNEQFF,TGTGCCAGCAGTCTAAGGGGCAATGAGCAGTTCTTC
TRBJ2-3,-,TRBV3-1/TRBV3-2,-,CASSHTGRDTQYF,TGTGCCAGCAGCCACACAGGGAGAGATACGCAGTATTTT
TRBJ2-1,-,TRBV28,TRBD2,CASSGLAGVSYNEQFF,TGTGCCAGCAGTGGACTAGCGGGAGTATCCTACAATGAGCAGTTCTTC
TRBJ1-2,-,TRBV11-3,-,CASSLDGQQNYGYTF,TGTGCCAGCAGCTTAGACGGACAGCAAAACTATGGCTACACCTTC
TRBJ2-2,-,TRBV2,-,CASSLEITGELFF,TGTGCCAGCAGTTTAGAGATCACCGGGGAGCTGTTTTTT
TRBJ2-1,-,TRBV7-9,-,CASSPGGSVTYNEQFF,TGTGCCAGCAGCCCCGGGGGTAGCGTGACCTACAATGAGCAGTTCTTC
TRBJ2-7,-,TRBV20-1,-,CSASQEYEQYF,TGCAGTGCTTCACAGGAGTACGAGCAGTACTTC
TRBJ2-1,-,TRBV24-1,-,CATDGGSEYEQFF,TGTGCCACCGACGGAGGGAGTGAATATGAGCAGTTCTTC
TRBJ2-1,few,TRBV2,TRBD2,CASRRLAGGPSSYNEQFF,TGTGCCAGCAGGAGACTAGCGGGAGGGCCGAGCTCCTACAATGAGCAGTTCTTC
TRBJ1-1,-,TRBV29-1,TRBD1,CSVDRGGNTEAFF,TGCAGCGTGGACAGGGGGGGAAACACTGAAGCTTTCTTT
TRBJ2-2,-,TRBV11-3,-,CATAGARTGELFF,TGTGCCACCGCAGGGGCGCGCACCGGGGAGCTGTTTTTT
TRBJ1-6,-,TRBV14,-,CASSLYENSPLHF,TGTGCCAGCAGCCTCTACGAGAATTCACCCCTCCACTTT
TRBJ2-3,-,TRBV2,-,CASSDRRGSTDTQYF,TGTGCCAGCAGTGATCGGCGGGGAAGCACAGATACGCAGTATTTT
TRBJ2-7,once,TRBV5-1,TRBD1,CASSAAGGMYEQYF,TGCGCCAGCAGCGCGGCAGGGGGTATGTACGAGCAGTACTTC
TRBJ2-3,-,TRBV7-9,TRBD1,CASSLEGQVTDTQYF,TGTGCCAGCAGCTTAGAGGGACAGGTCACAGATACGCAGTATTTT
TRBJ2-5,-,TRBV19,-,CASSTLESETQYF,TGTGCCAGTAGTACCCTGGAGTCAGAGACCCAGTACTTC
TRBJ2-4,-,TRBV7-9,-,CASSIPDGADIQYF,TGTGCCAGCAGCATACCCGATGGGGCGGACATTCAGTACTTC